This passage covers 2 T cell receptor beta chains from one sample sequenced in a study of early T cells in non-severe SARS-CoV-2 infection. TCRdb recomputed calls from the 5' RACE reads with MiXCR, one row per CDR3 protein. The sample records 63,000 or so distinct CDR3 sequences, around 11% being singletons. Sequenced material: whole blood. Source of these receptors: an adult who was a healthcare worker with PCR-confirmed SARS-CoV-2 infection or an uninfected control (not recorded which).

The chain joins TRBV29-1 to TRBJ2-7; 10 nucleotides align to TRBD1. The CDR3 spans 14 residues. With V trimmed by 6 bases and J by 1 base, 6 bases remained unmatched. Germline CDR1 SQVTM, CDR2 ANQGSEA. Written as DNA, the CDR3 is TGCAGCGTCGTTGGACAGGGGGAATCCTACGAGCAGTACTTC. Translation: CSVVGQGESYEQYF.

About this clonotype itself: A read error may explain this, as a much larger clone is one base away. In DNA form, the CDR3 reads TGTGCCAGCAGTTACGGCGGGAACTATGGCTACACCTTC. Amino acid sequence: CASSYGGNYGYTF. The genes are TRBV7-2 and TRBJ1-2; no reliable D call. The CDR3 runs to 13 residues. Trimming cost V 6 bases and J 2 bases, with 10 bases left between them. Germline V gene lookup returns CDR1 SGHTA and CDR2 FQGNSA.